Following are 26 T cell receptor beta chains from one sample sequenced in a study of T cells after yellow fever vaccination. TCRdb independently ran MiXCR on the 5' RACE reads; one entry per CDR3 protein. The data contain some 500,000 distinct CDR3 sequences, 13% of them singletons. The specimen comprised PBMCs, sampled on the day of the yellow fever booster vaccination. Every receptor here comes from a young man who received the YFV17D yellow fever vaccine.

This clonotype was recorded only once. The chain carries TRBV27 and TRBJ2-5; D perhaps matches TRBD1 (6 bases). The CDR3 consists of 13 residues. Trimming shortened V by 5 bases and J by 2 bases, and 9 bases separated the two germline ends. Germline V CDR1 and CDR2: MNHEY, SMNVEV (reference sequence). DNA for the CDR3: TGTGCCAGCAGTCAACAGGGACAAGAGACCCAGTACTTC. Translating it yields CASSQQGQETQYF.

This clonotype has just a few counts. J is TRBJ1-1 and V is TRBV7-2, with D hard to call. CDR1 and CDR2 from the germline V gene are SGHTA and FQGNSA. V was trimmed by 4 bases and J by 1 base, leaving 19 bases between them. The CDR3 loop spans 17 amino acids. The CDR3 DNA reads TGTGCCAGCAGCTCAAGTCGTGCAATCATTTCGAACACTGAAGCTTTCTTT. Its translation is CASSSSRAIISNTEAFF. The full variable domain, its missing parts supplied by reference TRBV7-2 and TRBJ1-1, is GAGVSQSPSNKVTEKGKDVELRCDPISGHTALYWYRQSLGQGLEFLIYFQGNSAPDKSGLPSDRFSAERTGGSVSTLTIQRTQQEDSAVYLCASSSSRAIISNTEAFFGQGTRLTVV.

The chain couples TRBV15 to TRBJ2-5, with no clear D. V lost 1 base and J 4 bases, leaving 7 bases between the germline ends. Germline V gene data show CDR1 as LNHNV and CDR2 as YYDKDF (reference sequence). The CDR3 length is 13 residues. The CDR3 coding sequence is TGTGCCACCAGCAGAGTTGTCTCAGAGACCCAGTACTTC. Protein sequence: CATSRVVSETQYF.

This clonotype was detected many times. The chain recombines TRBV5-1 with TRBJ2-2, with TRBD2 as a possible D gene (5 bases). Between the trimmed V and J ends, which lost 0 bases and 6 bases, there was a span of 12 bases. The CDR3 totals 15 residues. Germline loops: CDR1 SGHRS, CDR2 YFSETQ. The CDR3 here is CASSLEASLPGELFF. The CDR3 DNA reads TGCGCCAGCAGCTTGGAAGCTAGCCTGCCCGGGGAGCTGTTTTTT.

This chain uses TRBV27 with TRBJ1-5, with 7 nucleotides matching TRBD1. The ends lost 4 bases at V and 3 bases at J; junction bases unmatched: 6. The CDR3 extends over 15 amino acids. CDR1 and CDR2 (germline): MNHEY, SMNVEV (reference sequence). CDR3 loop: CASSSEGAFNQPQHF. Written as DNA, the CDR3 is TGTGCCAGCAGTTCCGAGGGGGCCTTCAATCAGCCCCAGCATTTT.

The V gene is TRBV5-1, the J gene TRBJ2-2; unclear D gene. Germline V gives CDR1 SGHRS, CDR2 YFSETQ. V was pared by 4 bases and J by 3 bases, with 13 bases between. The CDR3 is made up of 15 amino acids. Here the CDR3 reads CASSGQAGYTGELFF. In DNA, the CDR3 is TGCGCCAGCAGCGGTCAGGCAGGATACACCGGGGAGCTGTTTTTT.

This clonotype turned up a few times. J is TRBJ2-7 and V is TRBV10-3, with 12 positions matching TRBD1. The V gene's germline CDR1 is ENHRY and CDR2 SYGVKD. The CDR3 covers 14 residues. Germline trimming cut 6 bases from V and 5 bases from J; bases unmatched to any gene: 5. CDR3 coding DNA: TGTGCCATCAGGGGGACAGGGGGCCTCAACGAGCAGTACTTC. Its translation: CAIRGTGGLNEQYF.

This clonotype appeared a few times. The chain recombines TRBV15 with TRBJ2-3; no reliable D call. In germline, CDR1 is LNHNV, CDR2 YYDKDF (reference sequence). Trimming left V 4 bases short and J 1 base short, with 15 bases between. CDR3 size: 16 residues. The CDR3 DNA is TGTGCCACCAGCACCCCCAGCAAAAGCCGCACAGATACGCAGTATTTT. Its translation: CATSTPSKSRTDTQYF.

This chain uses TRBV7-2 with TRBJ2-3; TRBD2 matches at 9 bases. V trimming: 1 base; J trimming: 9 bases; junction bases outside the gene matches: 8. This CDR3 spans 15 amino acids. Germline CDR1 SGHTA, CDR2 FQGNSA. CDR3 protein: CASSLGFSGRGTQYF. The CDR3, as DNA: TGTGCCAGCAGCTTAGGTTTTAGCGGGAGAGGGACGCAGTATTTT.

This clonotype was seen more than once but under ten times. This chain joins TRBV6-1 and TRBJ2-7; 9 bases line up with TRBD2. V lost 6 bases and J lost 7; bases outside the gene matches: 16. This CDR3 spans 16 amino acids. The germline CDR1 and CDR2 sequences are MNHNS and SASEGT. The CDR3 loop is CASRRGSSGTVREQYF. The CDR3 DNA follows: TGTGCCAGCAGAAGGGGCTCTAGCGGGACGGTTAGGGAGCAGTACTTC.

This clonotype was recorded only once. The chain links TRBV12-3 or TRBV12-4 to TRBJ2-1, with 7 nucleotides matching TRBD1. J was trimmed by 8 bases and V by 11 bases; bases with no gene match: 12. The CDR3 consists of 13 residues. CDR3 loop: CAGADQGVHEQFF. CDR3 nucleotide sequence: TGTGCCGGGGCAGACCAGGGGGTACATGAGCAGTTCTTC.

The chain is built from TRBV30 and TRBJ2-3, with TRBD2 identical over 8 bases. J was trimmed by 0 bases and V by 3 bases; bases with no gene match: 20. In germline, CDR1 is GTSNPN, CDR2 SVGIG (reference sequence). This CDR3 has 20 residues. The CDR3 here is CAWRLRDGEVAGGSTDTQYF. CDR3 coding DNA: TGTGCCTGGAGGTTAAGAGATGGGGAGGTGGCGGGAGGTAGCACAGATACGCAGTATTTT.

The V call is TRBV11-2, the J call TRBJ2-1, with D possibly TRBD1 on 5 matching bases. The CDR3 has 13 residues. Per germline, CDR1 SGHAT and CDR2 FQNNGV. Trimming took 3 bases from V and 7 from J, leaving 10 bases between them. CDR3 region: CASSFTQGNEQFF. The CDR3 nucleotides read TGTGCCAGCAGCTTCACGCAGGGTAATGAGCAGTTCTTC.

V usage is TRBV5-4 and J usage is TRBJ2-1, with D unresolved. V was trimmed by 0 bases and J by 5 bases, leaving 12 bases between them. This CDR3 has 15 amino acids. Germline V gene lookup returns CDR1 SGHNT and CDR2 YYREEE (reference sequence). Written as DNA, the CDR3 is TGTGCCAGCAGCTTGGACATACAACCGCACAATGAGCAGTTCTTC. Translation: CASSLDIQPHNEQFF.

This clonotype turned up a few times. The rearrangement links TRBV7-6 to TRBJ2-7, with 8 bases identical to TRBD1. The CDR3 runs to 16 residues. The V and J ends lost 0 bases and 6 bases, in that order; junction bases with no gene match: 10. Germline CDR1 is SGHVS and CDR2 is FNYEAQ. CDR3 residues: CASSLAGFQGASEQYF. The CDR3 coding sequence is TGTGCCAGCAGCTTAGCAGGTTTCCAGGGGGCAAGCGAGCAGTACTTC.

Only a few counts were recorded for this clonotype. This sequence joins TRBV20-1 and TRBJ2-2; no definite D call. Germline values: CDR1 DFQATT, CDR2 SNEGSKA (reference sequence). Trimming removed 3 bases from V and 3 bases from J, with 8 bases in between. The CDR3 is 13 residues long. CDR3 in amino acids: CSASGRDTGELFF. The CDR3 DNA reads as TGCAGTGCTAGCGGTAGGGACACCGGGGAGCTGTTTTTT.

The chain has TRBV29-1 and TRBJ2-7, with D perhaps matching TRBD1 or TRBD2 (5 bases each). CDR3 size: 15 residues. Trimming shortened V by 1 base and J by 0 bases, and 13 bases separated the two germline ends. Germline CDR1 reads SQVTM; CDR2 reads ANQGSEA. The CDR3 protein is CSVEGGGHSSYEQYF. The CDR3 coding sequence is TGCAGCGTTGAAGGTGGAGGACACAGCTCCTACGAGCAGTACTTC.

This clonotype was recorded a few times. The chain employs TRBV19 and TRBJ1-1; the D gene is possibly TRBD1 (5 bases). Germline-derived CDR1 and CDR2 are LNHDA and SQIVND (reference sequence). The CDR3 consists of 14 residues. Trimming took off 8 bases at V and 5 bases at J, with 18 bases between the two ends. The CDR3 coding sequence is TGTGCCAGTCGCAGGGCTCAGGGAGAAACTGAAGCTTTCTTT. Translation gives CASRRAQGETEAFF.

This clonotype was recorded at least ten times. The chain joins TRBV30 to TRBJ1-2, with D possibly being TRBD1 (5 bases). Germline V gene sequence: CDR1 GTSNPN, CDR2 SVGIG (reference sequence). V dropped 3 bases and J dropped 8 bases, with 16 bases sitting between them. CDR3 length equals 13 residues. In nucleotides, the CDR3 is TGTGCCTGGAGCCCGGGGAGGGGTGCCGGCTACACCTTC. It translates to CAWSPGRGAGYTF. The full variable domain, rest sourced from reference TRBV30 and TRBJ1-2, is SQTIHQWPATLVQPVGSPLSLECTVEGTSNPNLYWYRQAAGRGLQLLFYSVGIGQISSEVPQNLSASRPQDRQFILSSKKLLLSDSGFYLCAWSPGRGAGYTFGSGTRLTVV.

The chain has TRBV30 and TRBJ2-1; tentatively, D is TRBD2 (6 bases). The CDR3 consists of 14 residues. Trimming pared 0 bases from V and 7 bases from J, leaving 13 bases between. Looked up from germline, CDR1 is GTSNPN and CDR2 is SVGIG (reference sequence). The CDR3 nucleotides read TGTGCCTGGAGTGTCCCCGGGAGTTGGAATGAGCAGTTCTTC. Protein sequence: CAWSVPGSWNEQFF.

This clonotype was observed a few times. The V gene is TRBV24-1, the J gene TRBJ2-5, with TRBD1 as a possible D gene (6 bases). The CDR3 loop spans 13 amino acids. V lost 8 bases to trimming and J lost 5 bases, with 14 bases between them. In germline, CDR1 is KGHDR, CDR2 SFDVKD. Here the CDR3 reads CATMGHLGETQYF. The CDR3 nucleotides are TGTGCCACCATGGGACATCTCGGGGAGACCCAGTACTTC.

This clonotype was picked up a small number of times. The chain recombines TRBV3-1 with TRBJ2-1, with D uncertain. Germline CDR1 LGHDT, CDR2 YNNKEL (reference sequence). V was clipped by 7 bases and J by 5 bases, with 6 bases between them. The length of the CDR3 is 11 residues. This chain's CDR3 is CASMVDNEQFF. Here the CDR3 DNA reads TGTGCCAGCATGGTAGACAATGAGCAGTTCTTC.

The chain carries TRBV6-5 and TRBJ2-1; D is perhaps TRBD2 (6 bases). V lost 4 bases and J lost 6, with 19 bases in between. Looked up from germline, CDR1 is MNHEY and CDR2 is SVGAGI. The CDR3 spans 16 residues. Here the CDR3 DNA reads TGTGCCAGCAGTTTTGCCCCCTCGGGAGTTCGCAATGAGCAGTTCTTC. Protein: CASSFAPSGVRNEQFF.

The V and J genes are TRBV7-8 and TRBJ2-3; D unclear. V lost 7 bases to trimming and J lost 1 base, with 9 bases between them. There are 13 residues in the CDR3. Germline V gene sequence: CDR1 SGHVS, CDR2 FQNEAQ. In DNA, the CDR3 is TGTGCCAGCATCCCCCAGGGCACAGATACGCAGTATTTT. Translated: CASIPQGTDTQYF. Using reference TRBV7-8 and TRBJ2-3 for the parts outside the CDR3, the full variable domain is GAGVSQSPRYKVAKRGQDVALRCDPISGHVSLFWYQQALGQGPEFLTYFQNEAQLDKSGLPSDRFFAERPEGSVSTLKIQRTQQEDSAVYLCASIPQGTDTQYFGPGTRLTVL.

The chain carries TRBV20-1 and TRBJ1-1; D is uncertain. The germline V gene encodes CDR1 DFQATT and CDR2 SNEGSKA (reference sequence). CDR3 length: 13 amino acids. Trimming shortened V by 6 bases and J by 7 bases, and 18 bases separated the two germline ends. Here the CDR3 DNA reads TGCAGTGCCATCCAACAGCCCTGGGGTGAAGCTTTCTTT. Encoded protein: CSAIQQPWGEAFF.

This clonotype was picked up a small number of times. The gene calls are TRBV19 and TRBJ2-1; D is ambiguous. Trimming took off 7 bases at V and 5 bases at J, with 9 bases between the two ends. This CDR3 is 12 amino acids long. Germline V gene sequence: CDR1 LNHDA, CDR2 SQIVND (reference sequence). CDR3 DNA: TGTGCCAGTACCCACCGAGACAATGAGCAGTTCTTC. Amino acid sequence: CASTHRDNEQFF. Supplemented by reference TRBV19 and TRBJ2-1, the full variable domain reads DGGITQSPKYLFRKEGQNVTLSCEQNLNHDAMYWYRQDPGQGLRLIYYSQIVNDFQKGDIAEGYSVSREKKESFPLTVTSAQKNPTAFYLCASTHRDNEQFFGPGTRLTVL.